Listed below are T cell receptor beta chains from one sample, sequenced in a study of T cells in localized non-small cell lung cancer. Measured with immunoSEQ multiplex PCR; TCRdb has only the in-frame clones, and not every one. The top ten clones hold 8% to 9.5% of a sample with almost 5,500 clones, 85% of them seen once. The sequenced sample was PBMCs, obtained before any cancer treatment. These receptors came from a woman aged 40-75 years with stage II lung adenocarcinoma. Both conserved end residues are part of each CDR3. D genes are given only for firm matches. Clone size appears in some rows only: once, few, many, or a class for an expanded clone.

cdr3_length	v_call	d_call	j_call	clone_size	cdr3_nt	cdr3_aa
19	TRBV4-1	TRBD1	TRBJ1-5	NA	TGCGCCAGCAGCCAAGTAAGGGGGACAGGGAGAAAAAGCAATCAGCCCCAGCATTTT	CASSQVRGTGRKSNQPQHF
17	TRBV5-1	TRBD2	TRBJ2-3	NA	TGCGCCGGCAGCACACTGGCTAGCCGGGGGGGCAGAGATACGCAGTATTTT	CAGSTLASRGGRDTQYF
19	TRBV18	TRBD1	TRBJ1-1	NA	TGTGCCAGCTCATCTCGCTATACCGACAGGGGGGATCCGAACACTGAAGCTTTCTTT	CASSSRYTDRGDPNTEAFF
13	TRBV15	TRBD2	TRBJ2-1	once	TGTGCCACCAGGACTAGCGGGACCAATGAGCAGTTCTTC	CATRTSGTNEQFF
14	TRBV19	TRBD1	TRBJ1-1	few	TGTGCCAGTAGAAGACAGGGGTTGAACACTGAAGCTTTCTTT	CASRRQGLNTEAFF
17	TRBV7-9	NA	TRBJ2-1	NA	TGTGCCAGCAGCTCTAGCCTGGGGGCGGGTGAACCTAATGAGCAGTTCTTC	CASSSSLGAGEPNEQFF
12	TRBV28	NA	TRBJ1-2	NA	TGTGCCAGCACAAGGACTAACTATGGCTACACCTTC	CASTRTNYGYTF
18	TRBV19	NA	TRBJ2-5	NA	TGTGCCAGTAGTATAGGACCCCCGGGGAGTCCCCGCGGAGAGACCCAGTACTTC	CASSIGPPGSPRGETQYF
13	TRBV7-2	NA	TRBJ2-1	NA	TGTGCCAGCAGCTTATCCCAGGGGTTAGAGCAGTTCTTC	CASSLSQGLEQFF
16	TRBV15	NA	TRBJ2-5	NA	TGTGCCACCAGCAGGGACTTACGGGGGAAGACAGAGACCCAGTACTTC	CATSRDLRGKTETQYF
16	TRBV14	NA	TRBJ1-1	few	TGTGCCAGCAGCCAAGATAGGAACAGGATGGTCCCTGAAGCTTTCTTT	CASSQDRNRMVPEAFF
14	TRBV18	NA	TRBJ1-1	NA	TGTGCCAGCTCACCGCAACGACTGAACACTGAAGCTTTCTTT	CASSPQRLNTEAFF
16	TRBV4-1	NA	TRBJ1-5	NA	TGCGCCAGCAGCCCTCAGGGAGGGGGAGGCAATCAGCCCCAGCATTTT	CASSPQGGGGNQPQHF
17	TRBV7-8	TRBD2	TRBJ2-4	NA	TGTGCCAGCAGCTCGAGACTAGCGGGGGGGTTAGGGAACATTCAGTACTTC	CASSSRLAGGLGNIQYF
12	TRBV7-3	NA	TRBJ2-7	once	TGTGCCAGCAGCTTAACTGGGTACGAGCAGTACTTC	CASSLTGYEQYF
13	TRBV28	NA	TRBJ2-7	NA	TGTGCCAGCAGTTTATTAAAGGGAAGCGAGCAGTACTTC	CASSLLKGSEQYF
10	TRBV6-6	NA	TRBJ2-7	NA	TGTGCCAGCAGTATCTACGAGCAGTACTTC	CASSIYEQYF
17	TRBV7-8	NA	TRBJ1-1	NA	TGTGCCAGCAGCCATAAAAGAAACAGGGTCCTGGGAACTGAAGCTTTCTTT	CASSHKRNRVLGTEAFF
17	TRBV9	NA	TRBJ2-1	NA	TGTGCCAGCAGCGTAGATCCAGACCCTAGCTCCTACAATGAGCAGTTCTTC	CASSVDPDPSSYNEQFF
15	TRBV6-6	NA	TRBJ2-5	NA	TGTGCCAGCAGTGTCCCTCCAGCCCAGGGAGAGACCCAGTACTTC	CASSVPPAQGETQYF
13	TRBV11-2	NA	TRBJ1-5	NA	TGTGCCAGCAGCTTGGGCCTCAATCAGCCCCAGCATTTT	CASSLGLNQPQHF
18	TRBV11-2	NA	TRBJ2-7	NA	TGTGCCAGCAGCTTAGCGGATCTAGGGGGGACCTACTCCTACGAGCAGTACTTC	CASSLADLGGTYSYEQYF
12	TRBV2	NA	TRBJ1-2	NA	TGTGCCAGCAGTGAACAGACCTATGGCTACACCTTC	CASSEQTYGYTF
13	TRBV30	NA	TRBJ2-1	once	TGTGCCGGCAGGGTGGGAGCCCACAATGAGCAGTTCTTC	CAGRVGAHNEQFF
16	TRBV7-9	NA	TRBJ2-7	NA	TGTGCCAGCAGCGCCTTTGGGTCATCCGTCCCCTACGAGCAGTACTTC	CASSAFGSSVPYEQYF
15	TRBV6-4	TRBD2	TRBJ2-1	NA	TGTGCCAGCAGTGAGGGACTAGCGGGAGCCAATGAGCAGTTCTTC	CASSEGLAGANEQFF
17	TRBV4-2	NA	TRBJ1-4	NA	TGTGCCAGCAGCCAGTCCTTGTTGGCTGACAGTAATGAAAAACTGTTTTTT	CASSQSLLADSNEKLFF
12	TRBV7-9	NA	TRBJ2-5	once	TGTGCCAGCAGCTTATTTACGGAGACCCAGTACTTC	CASSLFTETQYF
12	TRBV19	NA	TRBJ2-2	NA	TGTGCCAGTAGTATCCCAGCCGGGGAGCTGTTTTTT	CASSIPAGELFF
17	TRBV7-9	TRBD1	TRBJ1-1	NA	TGTGCCAGCAGCTACCGACAGGGAGGGGGGGCGTACACTGAAGCTTTCTTT	CASSYRQGGGAYTEAFF
16	TRBV6-6	TRBD1	TRBJ1-5	NA	TGTGCCAGCAGTCCACAGGGGGCTGATAGCAATCAGCCCCAGCATTTT	CASSPQGADSNQPQHF
16	TRBV5-6	NA	TRBJ1-6	NA	TGTGCCAGCAGCTTGCGCAGCAGCTCCTATAATTCACCCCTCCACTTT	CASSLRSSSYNSPLHF
14	TRBV19	NA	TRBJ1-1	NA	TGTGCCAGTAGTATGGGTTGGAAGAACACTGAAGCTTTCTTT	CASSMGWKNTEAFF
16	TRBV27	TRBD2	TRBJ2-1	NA	TGTGCCAGCAGTCCCCAACTAGCGGACTCCTACAATGAGCAGTTCTTC	CASSPQLADSYNEQFF
14	TRBV27	TRBD2	TRBJ2-7	NA	TGTGCCAGCAGTTTGCTAGCGGGCTCTTTCGAGCAGTACTTC	CASSLLAGSFEQYF
14	TRBV30	TRBD1	TRBJ1-2	NA	TGTGCCTGGAGTGGACAGGGGGCGGCCTATGGCTACACCTTC	CAWSGQGAAYGYTF
12	TRBV27	NA	TRBJ1-5	NA	TGTGCCAGCAGCTATAGCAATCAGCCCCAGCATTTT	CASSYSNQPQHF
13	TRBV5-4	NA	TRBJ2-2	NA	TGTGCCAGCACCCCGCCCGGGGTCGGGGAGCTGTTTTTT	CASTPPGVGELFF
15	TRBV6-5	NA	TRBJ2-7	once	TGTGCCAGCAGTTACTCGGGGGAGCGGTCCTACGAGCAGTACTTC	CASSYSGERSYEQYF
16	TRBV19	NA	TRBJ2-2	NA	TGTGCCAGTAGTATAGATCGAGCTATAAACACCGGGGAGCTGTTTTTT	CASSIDRAINTGELFF
15	TRBV7-2	NA	TRBJ2-7	NA	TGTGCCAGCAGCTTAGCGCACGACGGATCCTACGAGCAGTACTTC	CASSLAHDGSYEQYF
14	TRBV11-3	NA	TRBJ2-3	NA	TGTGCCAGCAGCTTAACCGGGGGGCCAGATACGCAGTATTTT	CASSLTGGPDTQYF
11	TRBV30	NA	TRBJ2-1	NA	TGTGCCTGGACAGTGGTCAATGAGCAGTTCTTC	CAWTVVNEQFF
17	TRBV4-1	NA	TRBJ2-1	large	TGCGCCAGCAGCCAAGATTGGGTGGGAGGGGGGTACAATGAGCAGTTCTTC	CASSQDWVGGGYNEQFF
15	TRBV27	TRBD1	TRBJ2-6	NA	TGTGCCAGCCGGGACAGGGTCACTGGGGCCAACGTCCTGACTTTC	CASRDRVTGANVLTF
13	TRBV11-1	NA	TRBJ2-1	NA	TGTGCCAGCAGCCCGCTTAAGCGGCATGAGCAGTTCTTC	CASSPLKRHEQFF
14	TRBV19	NA	TRBJ1-1	NA	TGTGCCAGTAGTATAAGGAGCCCGAACACTGAAGCTTTCTTT	CASSIRSPNTEAFF
12	TRBV6-5	NA	TRBJ1-2	NA	TGTGCCAGCAGTTCTTTCAGGGACGGCTACACCTTC	CASSSFRDGYTF
14	TRBV6-4	NA	TRBJ2-3	NA	TGTGCCAGCAGTGAAGAGGGGAGCACAGATACGCAGTATTTT	CASSEEGSTDTQYF
14	TRBV14	NA	TRBJ1-1	NA	TGTGCCAGCAGCCAAGAAACAGTCTCCACTGAAGCTTTCTTT	CASSQETVSTEAFF
14	TRBV6-6	TRBD1	TRBJ2-1	NA	TGTGCCAGCAGTTACTACCGGGACAGGGGGGAGCAGTTCTTC	CASSYYRDRGEQFF
15	TRBV7-8	NA	TRBJ2-1	NA	TGTGCCAGCAGCCCACCAAGCGGACCCTACAATGAGCAGTTCTTC	CASSPPSGPYNEQFF
14	TRBV27	TRBD1	TRBJ1-2	NA	TGTGCCAGCAGCAACCAGGGGGCGGACTATGGCTACACCTTC	CASSNQGADYGYTF
13	TRBV7-2	NA	TRBJ1-1	NA	TGTGCCAGCAGCTCAGACGTCTCGGCAGAGGCTTTCTTT	CASSSDVSAEAFF
14	TRBV7-3	NA	TRBJ2-1	once	TGTGCCAGCAGCCCCACGACAGGAGGCAATGAGCAGTTCTTC	CASSPTTGGNEQFF
17	TRBV18	NA	TRBJ1-4	NA	TGTGCCAGCTCACCAAATTTGGCAGGAACAACTAATGAAAAACTGTTTTTT	CASSPNLAGTTNEKLFF
13	TRBV7-9	NA	TRBJ2-1	NA	TGTGCCAGCAGACGCGACGGTTACAATGAGCAGTTCTTC	CASRRDGYNEQFF
14	TRBV4-1	NA	TRBJ1-2	NA	TGCGCCAGCAGCCAAGTAAGGGCTGACTATGGCTACACCTTC	CASSQVRADYGYTF
16	TRBV5-1	NA	TRBJ1-1	NA	TGCGCCAGCAGCTTTTTCGCCCCAGGCACGGGCACTGAAGCTTTCTTT	CASSFFAPGTGTEAFF
15	TRBV5-3	TRBD2	TRBJ2-7	NA	TGTGCCAGAAGCTGGACTAGCGGGGGGGCCTACGAGCAGTACTTC	CARSWTSGGAYEQYF